The entry that follows covers one T cell receptor beta chain sequence. Its antigen is not known. The V and J ends lost 3 bases and 3 bases, in that order; junction bases with no gene match: 3. The germline V gene has CDR1 MNHNY and CDR2 SVGAGI (reference sequence). CDR3 length equals 14 residues. These data originate in a study of T cell responses to AZD1222 COVID-19 vaccine. Looking at the study overall: The analysis combined second doses at about 4 or about 12 weeks.

Study-wide results and limits: Most donors were white British and more were female, and clonal diversity was possibly underestimated. Receipt of two AZD1222 doses was followed by a rise in Spike-specific TCR breadth and depth.

This table comes from immunoSEQ multiplex PCR, and its TCRdb copy is limited to in-frame clones, with some not included. The table has 140,000 to 150,000 clones, nearly 95% seen once. The chain couples TRBV6-6 to TRBJ1-2, with 8 bases identical to TRBD1. Sample: peripheral blood, taken on day 0 of AZD1222 vaccination. This receptor was identified in an adult in good health. In DNA, the CDR3 is TGTGCCAGCAGTTATACGGGACAGGACTATGGCTACACCTTC. Its protein product is CASSYTGQDYGYTF.